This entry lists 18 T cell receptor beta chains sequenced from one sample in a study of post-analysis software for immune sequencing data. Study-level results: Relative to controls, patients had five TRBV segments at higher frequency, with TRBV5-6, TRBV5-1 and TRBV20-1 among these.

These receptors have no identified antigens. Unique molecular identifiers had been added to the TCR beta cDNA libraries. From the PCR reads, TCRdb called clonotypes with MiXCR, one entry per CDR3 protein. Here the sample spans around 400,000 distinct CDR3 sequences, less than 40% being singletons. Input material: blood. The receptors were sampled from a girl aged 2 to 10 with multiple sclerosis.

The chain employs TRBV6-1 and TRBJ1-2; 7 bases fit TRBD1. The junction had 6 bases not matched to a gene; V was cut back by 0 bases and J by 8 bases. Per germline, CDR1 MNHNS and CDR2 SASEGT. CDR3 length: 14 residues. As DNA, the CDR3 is TGTGCCAGCAGTGAAGCACAGGGGACAGCCGGCTACACCTTC. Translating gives CASSEAQGTAGYTF.

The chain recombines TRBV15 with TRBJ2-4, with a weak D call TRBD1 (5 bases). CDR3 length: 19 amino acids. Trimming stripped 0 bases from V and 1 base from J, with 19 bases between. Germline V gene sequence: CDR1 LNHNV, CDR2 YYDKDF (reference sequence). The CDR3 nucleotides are TGTGCCACCAGCAGAGATCGGCAGGGCCCCAGGGCGGCCAAAAACATTCAGTACTTC. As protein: CATSRDRQGPRAAKNIQYF.

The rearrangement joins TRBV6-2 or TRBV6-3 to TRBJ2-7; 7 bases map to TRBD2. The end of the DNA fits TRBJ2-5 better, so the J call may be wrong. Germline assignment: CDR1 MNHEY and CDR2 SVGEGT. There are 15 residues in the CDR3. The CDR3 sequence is CASSPSGGSGETQYF. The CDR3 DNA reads TGTGCCAGCAGCCCATCGGGCGGGAGTGGGGAGACCCAGTACTTC.

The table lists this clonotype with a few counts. For the CDR3, the DNA is TGTGCCAGCAGTTTTAGGACAACGAACACTGAAGCTTTCTTT. Its protein is CASSFRTTNTEAFF. This rearrangement joins TRBV12-3 or TRBV12-4 to TRBJ1-1; the D gene is possibly TRBD1 (5 bases). This CDR3 comprises 14 residues. V lost 3 bases and J 1 base, leaving 9 bases between the germline ends.

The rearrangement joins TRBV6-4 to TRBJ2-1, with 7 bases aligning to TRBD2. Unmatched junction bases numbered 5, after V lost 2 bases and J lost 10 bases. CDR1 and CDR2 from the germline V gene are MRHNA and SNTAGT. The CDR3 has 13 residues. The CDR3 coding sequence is TGTGCCAGCAGTGACGGGGGGGGTTACGAGCAGTTCTTC. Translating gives CASSDGGGYEQFF.

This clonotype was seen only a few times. The DNA for the CDR3 is TGCAGTGGGGTTGGCGGGTCCGAAAAACTGTTTTTT. Its protein product is CSGVGGSEKLFF. V usage is TRBV20-1 and J usage is TRBJ1-4; D unresolved. Per germline, CDR1 DFQATT and CDR2 SNEGSKA (reference sequence). V lost 7 bases and J 8 bases, leaving 14 bases between the germline ends. CDR3 length equals 12 residues.

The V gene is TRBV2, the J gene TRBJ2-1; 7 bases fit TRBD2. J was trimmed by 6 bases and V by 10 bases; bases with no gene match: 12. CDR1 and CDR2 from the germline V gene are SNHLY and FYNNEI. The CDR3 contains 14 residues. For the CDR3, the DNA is TGTGCCACTTACGGCGGGAGAATCCCCAATGAGCAGTTCTTC. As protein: CATYGGRIPNEQFF.

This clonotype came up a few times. The CDR3 region is CSSTSGTGRAKNIQYF. The CDR3 nucleotides read TGCAGTTCAACCTCCGGGACAGGGAGAGCCAAAAACATTCAGTACTTC. The chain joins TRBV20-1 to TRBJ2-4, with 9 nucleotides matching TRBD1. The J segment lost 0 bases and the V segment lost 8 bases, leaving 11 bases of the junction unmatched. Germline V gene sequence: CDR1 DFQATT, CDR2 SNEGSKA (reference sequence). This CDR3 region has 16 residues.

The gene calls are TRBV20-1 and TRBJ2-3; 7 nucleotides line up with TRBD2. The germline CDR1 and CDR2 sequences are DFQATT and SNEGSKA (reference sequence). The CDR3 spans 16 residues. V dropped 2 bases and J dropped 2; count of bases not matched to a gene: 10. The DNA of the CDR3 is TGCAGTGCTAGAAAACCCGGGACTACCTACACAGATACGCAGTATTTT. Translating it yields CSARKPGTTYTDTQYF.

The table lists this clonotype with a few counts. The CDR3 reads CASSLYNGYTF. As DNA, the CDR3 is TGTGCCAGCAGTTTATACAATGGCTACACCTTC. The V call is TRBV28, the J call TRBJ1-2; no definite D call. The V gene's germline CDR1 is MDHEN and CDR2 SYDVKM. CDR3 length: 11 residues. Trimming cost V 1 base and J 6 bases, with 3 bases left between them.

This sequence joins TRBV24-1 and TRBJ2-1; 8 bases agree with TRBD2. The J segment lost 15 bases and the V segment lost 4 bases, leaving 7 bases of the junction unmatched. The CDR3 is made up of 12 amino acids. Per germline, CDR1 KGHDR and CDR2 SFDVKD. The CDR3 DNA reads TGTGCCACCAGTGACGTGAGCGGGAGAGGGTTCTTC. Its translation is CATSDVSGRGFF.

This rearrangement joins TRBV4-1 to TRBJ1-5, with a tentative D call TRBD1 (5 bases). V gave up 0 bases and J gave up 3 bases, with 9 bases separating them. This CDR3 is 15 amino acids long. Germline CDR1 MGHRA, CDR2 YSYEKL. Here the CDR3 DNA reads TGCGCCAGCAGCCAAGACGGGACCGACAATCAGCCCCAGCATTTT. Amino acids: CASSQDGTDNQPQHF.

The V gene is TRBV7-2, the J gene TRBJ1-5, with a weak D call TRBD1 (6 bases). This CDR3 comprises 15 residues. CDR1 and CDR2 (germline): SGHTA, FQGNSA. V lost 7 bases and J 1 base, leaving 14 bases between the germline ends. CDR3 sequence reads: CASTGGGRSNQPQHF. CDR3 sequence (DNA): TGTGCCAGCACCGGGGGGGGCCGAAGCAATCAGCCCCAGCATTTT.

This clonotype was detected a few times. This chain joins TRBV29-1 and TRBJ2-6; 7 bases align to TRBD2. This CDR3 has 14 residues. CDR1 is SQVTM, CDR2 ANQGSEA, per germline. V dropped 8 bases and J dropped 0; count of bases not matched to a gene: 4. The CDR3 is CSTRLASGANVLTF. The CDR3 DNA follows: TGCAGCACCCGACTAGCCTCTGGGGCCAACGTCCTGACTTTC.

CDR3 sequence: CASSLSNLGTDTQYF. The CDR3 bases are TGTGCCAGCAGTTTGTCGAACCTCGGCACAGATACGCAGTATTTT. This sequence joins TRBV28 and TRBJ2-3, with D unclear. The CDR3 sequence is 15 residues long. Trimming took off 3 bases at V and 1 base at J, with 11 bases between the two ends. The V gene's germline CDR1 is MDHEN and CDR2 SYDVKM.

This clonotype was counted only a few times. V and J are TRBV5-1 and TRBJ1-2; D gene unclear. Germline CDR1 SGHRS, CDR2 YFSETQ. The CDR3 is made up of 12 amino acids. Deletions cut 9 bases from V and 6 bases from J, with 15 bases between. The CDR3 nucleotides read TGCGCCACCTCAGGAGGAATTGATGGCTACACCTTC. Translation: CATSGGIDGYTF.

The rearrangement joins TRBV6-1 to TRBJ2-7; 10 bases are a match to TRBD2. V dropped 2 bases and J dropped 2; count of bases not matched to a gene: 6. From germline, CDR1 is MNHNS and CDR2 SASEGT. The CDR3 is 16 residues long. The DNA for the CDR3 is TGTGCCAGCAGTGAAATGGTTGGACTAGCGGCCTACGAGCAGTACTTC. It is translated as CASSEMVGLAAYEQYF.

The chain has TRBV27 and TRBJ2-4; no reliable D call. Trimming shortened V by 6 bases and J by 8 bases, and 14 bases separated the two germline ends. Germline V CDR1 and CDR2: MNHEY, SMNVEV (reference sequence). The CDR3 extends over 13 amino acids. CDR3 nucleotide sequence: TGTGCCAGCAGCACCCCGATAGAAGACATTCAGTACTTC. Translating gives CASSTPIEDIQYF.